Below, 14 T cell receptor beta chains from the same sample are listed, as sequenced in a study of CD8 T cells in Susac syndrome. With random hexamers, reverse transcription was performed on about 0.5 to 1 ug of RNA. TCRdb re-analysed the immunoSEQ multiplex PCR reads in MiXCR, keeping a single row per CDR3 protein. The sample yields 400,000 or so distinct CDR3 sequences, 75% to 90% seen once. The sample taken for sequencing was CD8+ T cells from PBMCs. These receptors came from a human donor with multiple sclerosis.

In this sample, this clonotype turned up once. The junction departs from the called germline gene at one end, perhaps through a read error. The chain joins TRBV15 to TRBJ2-1; 11 bases align to TRBD2. The length of the CDR3 is 18 residues. The V gene's germline CDR1 is LNHNV and CDR2 YYDKDF (reference sequence). DNA of the CDR3: TGTGCCACCAGCAGAGGTAGCGGGAGGGCCGGGTCCTACAATGAGCAGCTCTTC. Its translation: CATSRGSGRAGSYNEQLF.

This chain connects TRBV2 to TRBJ2-3, with a tentative D call TRBD1 (5 bases). This CDR3 contains 17 residues. Germline V gene data show CDR1 as SNHLY and CDR2 as FYNNEI. Between the trimmed V and J ends, which lost 7 bases and 2 bases, there was a span of 22 bases. The CDR3 sequence is CASNWLAAGKITDTQYF. The CDR3 DNA follows: TGTGCCAGCAACTGGCTGGCGGCAGGGAAGATCACAGATACGCAGTATTTT.

V usage is TRBV29-1 and J usage is TRBJ1-1; D gene ambiguous. V lost 5 bases, J lost 6 bases, and 13 bases lay in between. This CDR3 has 12 amino acids. CDR1 is SQVTM, CDR2 ANQGSEA, per germline. CDR3: CSVSGPASEAFF. CDR3 nucleotides: TGCAGCGTTTCGGGCCCCGCCTCTGAAGCTTTCTTT.

The table lists this clonotype with a few counts. The gene calls are TRBV9 and TRBJ1-1; D may be TRBD1 (5 bases). The V end lost 0 bases, the J end lost 7 bases, and 7 bases lay between the germline ends. Germline lookup yields CDR1 SGDLS and CDR2 YYNGEE. CDR3 size: 12 residues. The CDR3 nucleotides read TGTGCCAGCAGCGTAGGGGGCGGTGAAGCTTTCTTT. Residues: CASSVGGGEAFF. Using reference TRBV9 and TRBJ1-1 for the parts outside the CDR3, the full variable domain is DSGVTQTPKHLITATGQRVTLRCSPRSGDLSVYWYQQSLDQGLQFLIQYYNGEERAKGNILERFSAQQFPDLHSELNLSSLELGDSALYFCASSVGGGEAFFGQGTRLTVV.

The chain employs TRBV6-5 and TRBJ1-2; TRBD1 matches at 7 bases. With V trimmed by 2 bases and J by 4 bases, 7 bases remained unmatched. The CDR3 is made up of 15 amino acids. Germline values: CDR1 MNHEY, CDR2 SVGAGI. CDR3 nucleotide sequence: TGTGCCAGCAGTTACACCTCGACAGGGATCTATGGCTACACCTTC. As protein: CASSYTSTGIYGYTF.

This rearrangement joins TRBV7-9 to TRBJ1-1; D gene unclear. The CDR3 runs 14 residues. CDR1 SEHNR and CDR2 FQNEAQ come from the germline V gene (reference sequence). Trimming removed 0 bases at V and 1 base at J, with 6 bases between. The CDR3 DNA sequence: TGTGCCAGCAGCTTAGCGTATCCGAACACTGAAGCTTTCTTT. As protein: CASSLAYPNTEAFF.

The chain joins TRBV27 to TRBJ2-1, with a possible D match to TRBD2 (5 bases). This CDR3 spans 16 amino acids. In germline, CDR1 is MNHEY, CDR2 SMNVEV (reference sequence). Trimming removed 0 bases at V and 0 bases at J, with 9 bases between. CDR3 in amino acids: CASSLSSGDSYNEQFF. The DNA for the CDR3 is TGTGCCAGCAGTTTATCGAGCGGAGACTCCTACAATGAGCAGTTCTTC.

J is TRBJ2-7 and V is TRBV29-1, with a possible D match to TRBD2 (6 bases). Per germline, CDR1 SQVTM and CDR2 ANQGSEA. V shed 1 base and J shed 2 bases, with 12 bases lying between them. The CDR3 extends over 14 amino acids. CDR3 protein: CSVEGGAAAYEQYF. The CDR3 DNA is TGCAGCGTTGAAGGCGGGGCGGCCGCCTACGAGCAGTACTTC.

The chain carries TRBV20-1 and TRBJ1-1; D is possibly TRBD1 (5 bases). V was shortened by 5 bases and J by 1 base, with 20 bases between the two germline ends. The CDR3 runs to 16 residues. Germline V CDR1 and CDR2: DFQATT, SNEGSKA (reference sequence). Here the CDR3 reads CSALAPTRARNTEAFF. In nucleotides, the CDR3 is TGCAGTGCTCTCGCCCCCACCAGGGCCCGGAACACTGAAGCTTTCTTT.

This clonotype was counted between two and nine times. V is TRBV28 and J is TRBJ2-7; 9 nucleotides agree with TRBD1. Germline-derived CDR1 and CDR2 are MDHEN and SYDVKM. V lost 5 bases to trimming and J lost 3 bases; unmatched junction nucleotides: 5. This CDR3 spans 14 amino acids. CDR3 in DNA: TGTGCCAGCAGTCCGACGGGACAGGGCTACGAGCAGTACTTC. It encodes CASSPTGQGYEQYF.

CDR3: CASSLLGNEQYF. CDR3 DNA sequence: TGTGCCAGCAGTTTACTGGGGAACGAGCAGTACTTC. This chain links TRBV12-3 or TRBV12-4 with TRBJ2-7, with no clear D. The CDR3 sequence is 12 residues long. The V end lost 2 bases, the J end lost 5 bases, and 7 bases lay between the germline ends.

The rearrangement joins TRBV27 to TRBJ2-7; maybe TRBD2 (5 bases). This CDR3 has 16 residues. Trimming shortened V by 5 bases and J by 0 bases, and 17 bases separated the two germline ends. Germline values: CDR1 MNHEY, CDR2 SMNVEV (reference sequence). This CDR3 is CASSNRGWASSYEQYF. The DNA of the CDR3 is TGTGCCAGCAGTAACCGCGGGTGGGCGAGCTCCTACGAGCAGTACTTC.

This chain uses TRBV20-1 with TRBJ1-2; no clear D. V was pared by 5 bases and J by 8 bases, with 18 bases between. The CDR3 has 13 residues. Germline values: CDR1 DFQATT, CDR2 SNEGSKA (reference sequence). The CDR3 spells CSASPRAGEGYTF. The DNA for the CDR3 is TGCAGTGCTTCTCCCCGGGCCGGAGAAGGCTACACCTTC.

This clonotype was observed a single time. The V call is TRBV11-2, the J call TRBJ1-4; the match to TRBD1 covers 9 bases. J gave up 3 bases and V 5 bases, and 10 bases lay outside the gene matches. Germline V lookup: CDR1 SGHAT, CDR2 FQNNGV. The CDR3 extends over 17 amino acids. The DNA for the CDR3 is TGTGCCAGCAGCCCCCATCCGGGACAGGGATCTAATGAAAAACTGTTTTTT. Translation: CASSPHPGQGSNEKLFF.